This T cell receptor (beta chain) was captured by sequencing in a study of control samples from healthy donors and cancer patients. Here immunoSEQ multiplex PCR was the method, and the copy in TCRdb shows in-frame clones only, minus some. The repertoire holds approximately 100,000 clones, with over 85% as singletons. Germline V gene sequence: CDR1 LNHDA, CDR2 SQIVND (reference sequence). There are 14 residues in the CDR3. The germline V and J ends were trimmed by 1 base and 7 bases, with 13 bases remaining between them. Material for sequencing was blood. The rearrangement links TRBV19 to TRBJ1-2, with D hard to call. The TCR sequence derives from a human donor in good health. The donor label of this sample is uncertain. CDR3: CASSIGSGRSGYTF. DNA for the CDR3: TGTGCCAGTAGTATAGGCTCGGGAAGGTCTGGCTACACCTTC.